This T cell receptor (beta chain) was captured in a study of T cell changes during pregnancy in multiple sclerosis. Clones were read by immunoSEQ multiplex PCR, and TCRdb kept only the in-frame ones, dropping some. The data show over 65,000 clones, with less than 95% seen just once and more than 0.75% held by the top ten. Trimming stripped 0 bases from V and 4 bases from J, with 12 bases between. The CDR3 loop spans 15 amino acids. Germline V gives CDR1 LGHNA, CDR2 YNFKEQ. The input for sequencing was peripheral blood, taken in the second trimester of pregnancy. The chain carries TRBV4-2 and TRBJ2-5, with D unresolved. The source is a female donor with multiple sclerosis, enrolled in a pregnancy study. The CDR3 sequence is CASSQELQRVETQYF. In DNA form, the CDR3 reads TGTGCCAGCAGCCAAGAACTCCAGCGAGTAGAGACCCAGTACTTC.